This note documents a single T cell receptor (beta chain) sequence. The data stem from a study of blood T cells in healthy people across ages. With a J-beta primer mix and a sample-barcoded 5' primer, a second PCR ran about 6 to 11 cycles. A template-switch adaptor that had 12 random nucleotides put a tag on each cDNA molecule. In TCRdb, the 5' RACE reads were re-called with MiXCR into one record per CDR3 protein. The table includes 750,000 to 950,000 distinct CDR3 sequences, around half detected once. Trimming at V came to 5 bases and at J to 4 bases, leaving 7 bases not matched to a gene. The CDR3 covers 15 residues. Germline values: CDR1 SGHTA, CDR2 FQGNSA.

The sequenced sample was blood. This TCR was recovered from a man older than 75 in good health. The chain couples TRBV7-2 to TRBJ1-2, with TRBD1 matching 10 bases. CDR3 residues: CASSGGQGPFYGYTF. The DNA of the CDR3 is TGTGCCAGCAGCGGGGGACAGGGGCCATTCTATGGCTACACCTTC.